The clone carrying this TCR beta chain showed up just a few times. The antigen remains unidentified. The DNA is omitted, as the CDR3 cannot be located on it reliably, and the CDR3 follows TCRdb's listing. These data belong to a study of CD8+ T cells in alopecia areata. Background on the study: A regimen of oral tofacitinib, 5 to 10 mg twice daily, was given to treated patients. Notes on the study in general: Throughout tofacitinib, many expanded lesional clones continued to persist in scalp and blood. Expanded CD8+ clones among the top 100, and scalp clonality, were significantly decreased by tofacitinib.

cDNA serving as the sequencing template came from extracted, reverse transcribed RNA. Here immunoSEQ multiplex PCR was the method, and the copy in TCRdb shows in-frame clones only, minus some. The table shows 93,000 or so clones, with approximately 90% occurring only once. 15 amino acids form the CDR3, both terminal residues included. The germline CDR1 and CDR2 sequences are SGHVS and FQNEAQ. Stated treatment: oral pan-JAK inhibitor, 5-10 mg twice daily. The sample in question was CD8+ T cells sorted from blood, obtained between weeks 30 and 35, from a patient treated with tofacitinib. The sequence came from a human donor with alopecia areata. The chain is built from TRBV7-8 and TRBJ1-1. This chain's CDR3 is CASSPLSGPNTEAFF.